This paragraph reports one TCR beta chain. Its antigen is as yet unknown. The repertoire was sequenced with immunoSEQ multiplex PCR; TCRdb's copy has only in-frame clones and lacks some. The sample lists approximately 69,000 clones, 90% seen once, with 10% to 13% in the top ten. These data belong to a study of OX40 agonist ivuxolimab in advanced cancers. As for the study in general: Ivuxolimab, an antibody that agonizes OX40 (CD134), was administered to the patients. Dose-escalation patients were diagnosed with hepatocellular carcinoma, melanoma, renal cell cancer or head and neck cancer.

Study-wide points: CD8+ T cells were the subset that, on average, had more expanded clones than CD4+. In the 0.1-3.0 mg/kg groups, partial responders showed among the lowest expansion.

This specimen was CD4+ or CD8+ T cells sorted from blood, taken in a trial of the OX40 agonist ivuxolimab. This sequence was found in an adult with an advanced solid tumor such as melanoma, head and neck, liver or kidney cancer.

CDR3 nucleotides: TGCGCCAGCAGCCCCCTGGGGGGGATTGAACAGTACTTC. Amino acids: CASSPLGGIEQYF. V gene TRBV4-1 combines with J gene TRBJ2-7; TRBD2 matches at 7 bases. Germline V CDR1 and CDR2: MGHRA, YSYEKL. This CDR3 comprises 13 residues. V lost 4 bases, J lost 10 bases, and 10 bases stayed unmatched.